Sequencing of this T cell receptor (beta chain) was carried out in a study of metastatic and nonmetastatic thyroid tumors. Findings and caveats of the study: It was reportedly found that TCR beta diversity was significantly higher in malignant thyroid tumors than in benign nodules, a difference seen in both blood and tumor samples.

Authors' analysis steps: Building a distant-metastasis classifier for papillary thyroid cancer drew on CDR3 differences across clinicopathological groups. TCRdb recomputed clones from the PCR reads via MiXCR. The V and J calls come from TCRdb's annotation, not from the publication. In the table there are tens of thousands of clones, roughly a sixth of which are singletons. The table lists this clone with many counts. What it binds is not known. This CDR3 has 13 amino acids. CDR1 and CDR2 from the germline V gene are SGHDT and YYEEEE. Trimming took 10 bases from V and 1 from J; bases not matched to a gene: 6. Every patient was untreated before thyroid surgery.

Sequenced material: blood. The chain uses TRBV5-6 and TRBJ2-3, with 7 nucleotides matching TRBD2. The TCR was taken from a male donor with papillary thyroid cancer or a benign thyroid nodule (not recorded which). Some clones in this sample may be carry-over from other donors' samples. DNA for the CDR3: TGTGCCGGTGGACTAGTGGGCACAGATACGCAGTATTTT. Its protein is CAGGLVGTDTQYF. Variable domain in full (rest from reference TRBV5-6 and TRBJ2-3): DAGVTQSPTHLIKTRGQQVTLRCSPKSGHDTVSWYQQALGQGPQFIFQYYEEEERQRGNFPDRFSGHQFPNYSSELNVNALLLGDSALYLCAGGLVGTDTQYFGPGTRLTVL.